The 23 T cell receptor beta chains reported below all come from one sample, sequenced in a study of T cells after posttransplantation cyclophosphamide. Libraries were prepared by immunoSEQ multiplex PCR; TCRdb keeps only in-frame clonotypes and omits some of them. Of 35,000 to 50,000 clones listed, 90% are singletons. Cyclophosphamide on days +3 and +4 followed busulfan-fludarabine conditioning and a marrow graft. Sequenced here: PBMCs, sampled 62 days after allogeneic stem cell transplant with posttransplant cyclophosphamide. These receptors all come from a male patient between 60 and 69 years old who received an allogeneic stem cell transplant from a related donor and was CMV-positive. The graft donor may account for some of the T cells.

This clone was counted between two and nine times. The chain joins TRBV5-1 to TRBJ1-1; weak D call: TRBD1 (6 bases). The CDR3 covers 15 residues. CDR1 is SGHRS, CDR2 YFSETQ, per germline. The ends were cut back, 1 base at V and 6 bases at J, with 16 bases in the middle. The CDR3 nucleotides are TGCGCCAGCAGCTTGCTTACAGGGAGAGGCTCTGAAGCTTTCTTT. Amino acid sequence: CASSLLTGRGSEAFF.

The chain couples TRBV6-6 to TRBJ2-7; perhaps TRBD1 as D (7 bases). Deletions cut 6 bases from V and 3 bases from J, with 15 bases between. Germline V gene data show CDR1 as MNHNY and CDR2 as SVGAGI (reference sequence). The CDR3 consists of 14 residues. The CDR3 protein is CASREGTEDYEQYF. CDR3 coding DNA: TGTGCCAGCAGGGAGGGGACAGAGGACTACGAGCAGTACTTC.

The chain recombines TRBV2 with TRBJ2-2; 11 positions match TRBD2. After removal of 2 bases from V and 7 bases from J, the junction contained 9 bases not matched to a gene. Looked up from germline, CDR1 is SNHLY and CDR2 is FYNNEI. The CDR3 contains 17 residues. CDR3 in amino acids: CASSERVAGGPGGELFF. Written as DNA, the CDR3 is TGTGCCAGCAGTGAACGGGTAGCGGGGGGGCCCGGCGGGGAGCTGTTTTTT.

The chain is built from TRBV5-1 and TRBJ1-1, with TRBD1 identical over 9 bases. Trimming cost V 1 base and J 4 bases; bases outside gene matches: 8. This CDR3 spans 16 amino acids. Per the germline V gene, CDR1 is SGHRS and CDR2 is YFSETQ. CDR3 coding DNA: TGCGCCAGCAGCTTGTTACAGGGGGCTTGGGGCACTGAAGCTTTCTTT. Its translation: CASSLLQGAWGTEAFF.

V usage is TRBV7-9 and J usage is TRBJ2-7; D is perhaps TRBD1 (5 bases). The CDR3 runs 15 residues. CDR1 is SEHNR and CDR2 is FQNEAQ in the germline V gene (reference sequence). V was trimmed by 0 bases and J by 2 bases, leaving 11 bases between them. CDR3 loop: CASSLAAGLAYEQYF. The DNA for the CDR3 is TGTGCCAGCAGCTTAGCGGCAGGGTTGGCCTACGAGCAGTACTTC.

This chain connects TRBV2 to TRBJ2-5; 8 nucleotides match TRBD2. V lost 7 bases to trimming and J lost 2 bases; unmatched junction nucleotides: 6. The CDR3 loop spans 14 amino acids. The V gene's germline CDR1 is SNHLY and CDR2 FYNNEI. CDR3 sequence: CASKAGAIQETQYF. CDR3 nucleotide sequence: TGTGCCAGCAAAGCGGGGGCAATACAAGAGACCCAGTACTTC. The variable domain in full, completed from reference TRBV2 and TRBJ2-5, reads EPEVTQTPSHQVTQMGQEVILRCVPISNHLYFYWYRQILGQKVEFLVSFYNNEISEKSEIFDDQFSVERPDGSNFTLKIRSTKLEDSAMYFCASKAGAIQETQYFGPGTRLLVL.

Only one count was recorded for this clone. The CDR3 spells CASSVTGGENTGELFF. The CDR3 DNA reads TGTGCCAGCAGCGTAACAGGGGGAGAGAACACCGGGGAGCTGTTTTTT. This chain joins TRBV9 and TRBJ2-2; 8 nucleotides line up with TRBD1. The V gene end was trimmed by 1 base and the J gene end by 1 base; junction bases not matched to a gene: 3. The germline CDR1 and CDR2 sequences are SGDLS and YYNGEE. The CDR3 extends over 16 amino acids.

The J gene is TRBJ1-2, the V gene TRBV25-1; 7 bases map to TRBD1. Germline CDR1 reads MGHDK; CDR2 reads SYGVNS. CDR3 length equals 17 residues. V dropped 2 bases and J dropped 8; count of bases not matched to a gene: 17. The CDR3: CASSEDYSGQTLRGYTF. The CDR3 DNA reads as TGTGCCAGCAGTGAAGATTACTCGGGACAGACTCTTCGGGGCTACACCTTC.

The chain joins TRBV27 to TRBJ2-7, with 12 bases matching TRBD2. The CDR3 consists of 15 residues. The ends lost 4 bases at V and 3 bases at J; junction bases unmatched: 4. Germline V gene lookup returns CDR1 MNHEY and CDR2 SMNVEV (reference sequence). The CDR3: CASSSLAGGLYEQYF. CDR3 in DNA: TGTGCCAGCAGTTCCCTAGCGGGGGGGCTCTACGAGCAGTACTTC.

This chain links TRBV21-1 with TRBJ2-7; the D call of TRBD1 is as the table states it, not checked on the DNA. TRBV21-1 is given as a pseudogene. The CDR3 contains 15 residues. The CDR3 coding sequence is TGTGCCAGCACCGGAGCCAGGGTTCACCTATACGAGCAGTACGTC. Protein: CASTGARVHLYEQYV.

This clone occurred once. The chain recombines TRBV7-8 with TRBJ1-2, with 7 bases that match TRBD1. The CDR3 contains 18 residues. Losses at the gene ends were 4 bases for V and 4 bases for J; bases not matched to a gene: 18. Germline assignment: CDR1 SGHVS and CDR2 FQNEAQ. This chain's CDR3 is CASSSKHTIGGESYGYTF. DNA of the CDR3: TGTGCCAGCAGCTCGAAACACACGATAGGGGGCGAGAGCTATGGCTACACCTTC.

The chain employs TRBV2 and TRBJ2-7; TRBD2 matches 7 bases. The CDR3 is 14 amino acids. Germline V CDR1 and CDR2: SNHLY, FYNNEI. V dropped 3 bases and J dropped 2; count of bases not matched to a gene: 4. The CDR3 DNA follows: TGTGCCAGCAGTGATCTAGCGGATGCCTACGAGCAGTACTTC. It translates to CASSDLADAYEQYF.

This clone was detected once. The V gene is TRBV2, the J gene TRBJ2-3; no clear D gene. Between the trimmed V and J ends, which lost 4 bases and 2 bases, there was a span of 7 bases. The CDR3 contains 13 residues. Germline V gene data show CDR1 as SNHLY and CDR2 as FYNNEI. In DNA, the CDR3 is TGTGCCAGCAGTGCACGGTACACAGATACGCAGTATTTT. Translating it yields CASSARYTDTQYF.

V is TRBV7-8 and J is TRBJ1-2, with D hard to call. V lost 2 bases to trimming and J lost 6 bases, with 10 bases between them. Germline loops: CDR1 SGHVS, CDR2 FQNEAQ. This CDR3 spans 13 amino acids. CDR3 amino acids: CASSLPENDGYTF. CDR3 DNA: TGTGCCAGCAGCTTACCCGAGAACGATGGCTACACCTTC. The whole variable domain, filled in from reference TRBV7-8 and TRBJ1-2, reads GAGVSQSPRYKVAKRGQDVALRCDPISGHVSLFWYQQALGQGPEFLTYFQNEAQLDKSGLPSDRFFAERPEGSVSTLKIQRTQQEDSAVYLCASSLPENDGYTFGSGTRLTVV.

V is TRBV11-3 and J is TRBJ2-1, with a possible D match to TRBD1 (6 bases). V dropped 4 bases and J dropped 4 bases, with 8 bases sitting between them. There are 13 residues in the CDR3. The V gene's germline CDR1 is SGHNT and CDR2 YENEEA. This CDR3 reads CASSWTAYNEQFF. In DNA form, the CDR3 reads TGTGCCAGCAGCTGGACAGCTTACAATGAGCAGTTCTTC.

CDR3 sequence reads: CASSSYLTEAFF. Here the CDR3 DNA reads TGTGCCAGCAGCTCCTACCTAACTGAAGCTTTCTTT. This rearrangement joins TRBV7-2 to TRBJ1-1; no firm D call. The CDR3 is 12 amino acids. The V and J ends lost 4 bases and 5 bases respectively, with 8 bases between them. Per germline, CDR1 SGHTA and CDR2 FQGNSA.

This clone was counted between two and nine times. The CDR3 region is CASSDLAGDTDTQYF. The CDR3 bases are TGTGCCAGCAGTGACCTAGCGGGGGACACAGATACGCAGTATTTT. The chain couples TRBV2 to TRBJ2-3, with 10 bases identical to TRBD2. V trimming: 3 bases; J trimming: 2 bases; junction bases outside the gene matches: 2. The CDR3 totals 15 residues. Per the germline V gene, CDR1 is SNHLY and CDR2 is FYNNEI.

The chain links TRBV9 to TRBJ2-3, with TRBD2 matching over 8 bases. The CDR3 covers 16 residues. Trimming at V came to 0 bases and at J to 4 bases, leaving 7 bases not matched to a gene. From germline, CDR1 is SGDLS and CDR2 YYNGEE. The CDR3 DNA reads as TGTGCCAGCAGCGTAGCGAACGGGGGGGCCTCAGATACGCAGTATTTT. Its translation is CASSVANGGASDTQYF.

The CDR3: CASSFGTGISNYGYTF. DNA for the CDR3: TGTGCCAGCAGTTTTGGGACAGGGATATCTAACTATGGCTACACCTTC. This chain uses TRBV2 with TRBJ1-2; 9 bases map to TRBD1. Unmatched junction bases numbered 7, after V lost 5 bases and J lost 0 bases. This CDR3 comprises 16 residues. Per the germline V gene, CDR1 is SNHLY and CDR2 is FYNNEI.

The gene calls are TRBV18 and TRBJ1-5; 9 bases match TRBD1. Trimming removed 1 base from V and 6 bases from J; junction bases left unmatched: 7. This CDR3 has 16 residues. Germline CDR1 reads KGHSH; CDR2 reads LQKENI. CDR3: CASSPRRGQGSQPQHF. In DNA form, the CDR3 reads TGTGCCAGCTCACCACGTAGGGGACAGGGTAGTCAGCCCCAGCATTTT.

As DNA, the CDR3 is TGTGCCAGCAGTTCGTACTATGGCTACACCTTC. Amino acids: CASSSYYGYTF. The chain has TRBV27 and TRBJ1-2; D unresolved. CDR1 is MNHEY and CDR2 is SMNVEV in the germline V gene (reference sequence). V was cut by 4 bases and J by 3 bases, with 3 bases left in between. The CDR3 loop spans 11 amino acids.

This chain links TRBV7-9 with TRBJ2-7, with D tentatively TRBD1 (6 bases). Trimming removed 1 base at V and 6 bases at J, with 16 bases between. CDR1 is SEHNR and CDR2 is FQNEAQ in the germline V gene (reference sequence). The CDR3 is 15 amino acids. The CDR3 sequence is CASSLGQGRVGEQYF. CDR3 sequence (DNA): TGTGCCAGCAGCTTAGGTCAGGGGCGAGTAGGCGAGCAGTACTTC.

The chain is built from TRBV15 and TRBJ2-7, with 11 bases matching TRBD1. With V trimmed by 2 bases and J by 3 bases, 6 bases remained unmatched. The CDR3 runs to 16 residues. Germline V lookup: CDR1 LNHNV, CDR2 YYDKDF (reference sequence). The CDR3 spells CATSRRAGQGGYEQYF. In nucleotides, the CDR3 is TGTGCCACCAGCAGACGAGCGGGACAGGGGGGCTACGAGCAGTACTTC.